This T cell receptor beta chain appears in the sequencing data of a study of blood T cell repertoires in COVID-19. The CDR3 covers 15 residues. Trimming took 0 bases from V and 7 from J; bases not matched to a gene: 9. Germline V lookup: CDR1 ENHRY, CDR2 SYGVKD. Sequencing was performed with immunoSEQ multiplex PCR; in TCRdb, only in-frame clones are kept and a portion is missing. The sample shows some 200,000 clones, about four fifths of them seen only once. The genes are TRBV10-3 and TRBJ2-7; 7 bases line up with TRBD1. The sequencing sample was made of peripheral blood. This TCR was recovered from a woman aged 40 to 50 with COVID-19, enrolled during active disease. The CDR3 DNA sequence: TGTGCCATCAGTGAGTCGGTAGGGGGCAGCGGTGAGCAGTACTTC. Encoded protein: CAISESVGGSGEQYF.